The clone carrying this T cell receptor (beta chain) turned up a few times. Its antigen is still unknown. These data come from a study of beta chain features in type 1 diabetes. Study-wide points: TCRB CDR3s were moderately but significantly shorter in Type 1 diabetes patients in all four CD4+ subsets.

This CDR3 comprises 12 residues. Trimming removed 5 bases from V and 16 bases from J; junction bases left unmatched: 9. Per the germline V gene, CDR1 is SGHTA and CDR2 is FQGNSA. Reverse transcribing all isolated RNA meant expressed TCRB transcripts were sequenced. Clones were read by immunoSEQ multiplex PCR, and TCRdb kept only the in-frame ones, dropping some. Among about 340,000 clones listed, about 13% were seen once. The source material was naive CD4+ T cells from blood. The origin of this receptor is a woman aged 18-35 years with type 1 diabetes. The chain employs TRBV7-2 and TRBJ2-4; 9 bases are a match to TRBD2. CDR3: CASSPTTSGQYF. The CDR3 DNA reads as TGTGCCAGCAGCCCCACGACTAGCGGCCAATACTTC.